These 16 T cell receptor beta chains were all obtained from the same sample, sequenced in a study of blood T cells in healthy people across ages. A second PCR of 7 to 11 cycles used a sample-barcoded 5' primer and a J-beta primer mix. From the 5' RACE reads, TCRdb called clonotypes with MiXCR, one entry per CDR3 protein. The profile shows about 1 million distinct CDR3 sequences, approximately 26% of them singletons. The same data also contributed to another study, on T cells of mothers and their children.

Sequenced: blood. The receptors shown here come from a girl aged 2-9 years in good health.

The V and J genes are TRBV6-6 and TRBJ2-7; 8 bases are a match to TRBD2. The V and J ends lost 6 bases and 6 bases, in that order; junction bases with no gene match: 10. The CDR3 totals 14 residues. CDR1 and CDR2 from the germline V gene are MNHNY and SVGAGI (reference sequence). This CDR3 reads CASSGGGGYFEQYF. CDR3 bases: TGTGCCAGCAGCGGGGGGGGAGGGTATTTCGAGCAGTACTTC.

The gene calls are TRBV29-1 and TRBJ2-5, with 15 nucleotides matching TRBD2. This CDR3 has 17 residues. J was trimmed by 4 bases and V by 8 bases; bases with no gene match: 14. The germline CDR1 and CDR2 sequences are SQVTM and ANQGSEA. DNA of the CDR3: TGCAGCTTAAGAATCCCGGGACTAGCGGGAGGCGGAGAGACCCAGTACTTC. Translation: CSLRIPGLAGGGETQYF. The variable domain in full, completed from reference TRBV29-1 and TRBJ2-5, reads SAVISQKPSRDICQRGTSLTIQCQVDSQVTMMFWYRQQPGQSLTLIATANQGSEATYESGFVIDKFPISRPNLTFSTLTVSNMSPEDSSIYLCSLRIPGLAGGGETQYFGPGTRLLVL.

This chain uses TRBV7-9 with TRBJ2-3; 8 bases match TRBD2. Germline lookup yields CDR1 SEHNR and CDR2 FQNEAQ (reference sequence). The CDR3 contains 14 residues. J lost 6 bases, V lost 7 bases, and 9 bases had no gene match. The chain's CDR3 is CASKGLGGSDTQYF. The CDR3 bases are TGTGCCAGCAAGGGACTAGGAGGTTCCGATACGCAGTATTTT.

In its sample, this clonotype was seen many times. The chain joins TRBV4-3 to TRBJ2-1; TRBD1 matches 12 bases. The CDR3 is 16 amino acids. The V gene end was trimmed by 0 bases and the J gene end by 7 bases; junction bases not matched to a gene: 4. Germline CDR1 LGHNA, CDR2 YSLEER. The CDR3, as DNA: TGCGCCAGCAGCCAAGAGGGACAGGGGGCTGTGAATGAGCAGTTCTTC. Protein: CASSQEGQGAVNEQFF.

This CDR3 is CASSFLSLYGQFF. The CDR3 DNA is TGTGCCAGCAGTTTTTTGTCACTGTACGGGCAGTTCTTC. The chain combines TRBV12-3 or TRBV12-4 with TRBJ2-1; the D is unclear. The CDR3 runs 13 residues. V lost 3 bases and J lost 12, with 15 bases in between.

The genes are TRBV6-5 and TRBJ2-1, with TRBD1 as a possible D gene (5 bases). This CDR3 spans 19 amino acids. Trimming removed 0 bases from V and 0 bases from J, with 18 bases in between. CDR1 and CDR2 (germline): MNHEY, SVGAGI. The DNA of the CDR3 is TGTGCCAGCAGTTACTCGATCACGAACAGGCAGCCCTCCTACAATGAGCAGTTCTTC. Translated, it gives CASSYSITNRQPSYNEQFF.

This clonotype was seen a few times. The chain recombines TRBV3-1 with TRBJ2-3, with D maybe TRBD2 (5 bases). The germline V gene has CDR1 LGHDT and CDR2 YNNKEL (reference sequence). V was pared by 0 bases and J by 5 bases, with 18 bases between. The CDR3 contains 17 residues. CDR3: CASSQDHSLEVKDTQYF. CDR3 DNA: TGTGCCAGCAGCCAAGATCACTCTCTGGAGGTCAAAGATACGCAGTATTTT.

This clonotype was seen a few times. The chain carries TRBV27 and TRBJ2-5, with D perhaps TRBD2 (5 bases). V was cut by 3 bases and J by 1 base, with 12 bases left in between. The CDR3 loop spans 15 amino acids. CDR1 and CDR2 (germline): MNHEY, SMNVEV (reference sequence). The CDR3 sequence is CASSLLGDFQETQYF. Here the CDR3 DNA reads TGTGCCAGCAGTTTGCTCGGGGATTTCCAAGAGACCCAGTACTTC.

As regards this clonotype: The CDR3 end shows no conserved phenylalanine or tryptophan, and so a read error is likely. In DNA form, the CDR3 reads TGTGCCAGCAGAGCCTTACCCCCAGACACTGATCAGCCCCAGCATTCT. Encoded protein: CASRALPPDTDQPQHS. The chain combines TRBV7-6 with TRBJ1-5; D ambiguous. V lost 6 bases, J lost 5 bases, and 20 bases lay in between. This CDR3 region has 16 residues. Per the germline V gene, CDR1 is SGHVS and CDR2 is FNYEAQ.

This clonotype turned up a few times. The rearrangement joins TRBV9 to TRBJ2-2; D uncertain. The CDR3 contains 14 residues. V lost 2 bases and J lost 6, with 11 bases in between. Germline V CDR1 and CDR2: SGDLS, YYNGEE. The CDR3 DNA reads TGTGCCAGCAGCGTCGGCATGTTGGCCGGGGAGCTGTTTTTT. It encodes CASSVGMLAGELFF.

J is TRBJ1-1 and V is TRBV18, with TRBD1 identical over 8 bases. V trimming: 3 bases; J trimming: 5 bases; junction bases outside the gene matches: 8. The CDR3 has 15 amino acids. CDR1 is KGHSH, CDR2 LQKENI, per germline. Here the CDR3 reads CASSPWTGRGTEAFF. CDR3 nucleotide sequence: TGTGCCAGCTCACCGTGGACAGGGAGGGGGACTGAAGCTTTCTTT.

This clonotype showed up just a few times. J is TRBJ2-1 and V is TRBV20-1; 8 bases are shared with TRBD2. Germline CDR1 and CDR2: DFQATT and SNEGSKA (reference sequence). The CDR3 is 17 residues long. The V and J ends lost 3 bases and 8 bases, in that order; junction bases with no gene match: 18. The CDR3 bases are TGCAGTGCTAGTGAGAGTAGCGGGAAGATGTTTATTGATGAGCAGTTCTTC. It encodes CSASESSGKMFIDEQFF.

This clonotype was picked up a small number of times. The chain employs TRBV20-1 and TRBJ1-2; perhaps TRBD1 as D (6 bases). This CDR3 is built from 15 residues. Germline loops: CDR1 DFQATT, CDR2 SNEGSKA (reference sequence). The V end was cut by 0 bases, the J end by 4 bases, with 15 bases between. The CDR3 nucleotides read TGCAGTGCTAGAGATGAAAGAGGGACAAGCTATGGCTACACCTTC. It is translated as CSARDERGTSYGYTF.

This clonotype was observed at least ten times. A read error may account for a junction end that differs from germline. The gene calls are TRBV7-9 and TRBJ2-5; tentatively, D is TRBD1 or TRBD2 (5 bases each). The DNA matches TRBJ2-1 better at its end, which makes the J call doubtful. The germline V gene encodes CDR1 SEHNR and CDR2 FQNEAQ (reference sequence). This CDR3 contains 15 residues. CDR3 nucleotides: TGCGCCAGCAGAACCGGGTCCCTGGGGGACAATGAGCAGTTCTTC. Protein sequence: CASRTGSLGDNEQFF.

The rearrangement uses TRBV29-1 and TRBJ2-5; D not certain. Judging by the DNA end, TRBJ2-7 fits better; the J call may be wrong. Germline-derived CDR1 and CDR2 are SQVTM and ANQGSEA. CDR3 length equals 12 residues. CDR3 protein: CSVEDGMYEQYF. DNA of the CDR3: TGCAGCGTTGAGGACGGAATGTACGAGCAGTACTTC.

This clonotype was picked up a small number of times. The J gene is TRBJ2-1, the V gene TRBV6-1, with D possibly TRBD2 on 6 matching bases. Between the trimmed V and J ends, which lost 4 bases and 3 bases, there was a span of 16 bases. CDR1 MNHNS and CDR2 SASEGT come from the germline V gene. This CDR3 is built from 16 residues. The CDR3 sequence is CASSVGGSPSYNEQFF. The CDR3 DNA follows: TGTGCCAGCAGTGTCGGAGGGTCCCCCAGCTACAATGAGCAGTTCTTC.